This is a list of T cell receptor beta chains from one sample in a study of T-cell reconstitution after alpha-beta-depleted transplantation in children. Each CDR3 protein gets one entry after TCRdb re-called the PCR reads with MiXCR. The table lists roughly 340,000 distinct CDR3 sequences, around 16% of them singletons. The material sequenced was PBMCs, mostly from graft donor cells, taken 360 days after TCRalphabeta/CD19-depleted stem cell transplant. Every receptor here comes from a male patient aged 2-15 years who had a stem cell transplant for acute lymphoblastic leukemia, so the T cells may come from the graft donor. CDR3s include the opening cysteine and the closing phenylalanine or tryptophan. Each record gives: D gene, V gene, J gene, clone size, CDR3 DNA, CDR3 protein. A D gene is named only where the DNA matches it firmly. Where a row states a size, it is once, few, many or the class of an expanded clone; other rows omit it.

TRBD2	TRBV20-1	TRBJ2-3	NA	TGCAGTGTTCCCCTTACGGGAGGGCCTTCGCCCTTCACAGATACGCAGTATTTT	CSVPLTGGPSPFTDTQYF
NA	TRBV7-9	TRBJ2-3	many	TGTGCCAGCAGGGATATCGTCGATACGCAGTATTTT	CASRDIVDTQYF
NA	TRBV9	TRBJ1-2	NA	TGTGCCAGCAGCGTAGGGAGGGTCCGGGATGGCTACACCTTC	CASSVGRVRDGYTF
NA	TRBV27	TRBJ2-7	many	TGTGCCAGCAGTTTATTGGGTGGGCGGTTCTACGAGCAGTACTTC	CASSLLGGRFYEQYF
TRBD1	TRBV5-1	TRBJ2-7	NA	TGCGCCAGCAGCTCCCCCGGGACAGGGAACGAGCAGTACTTC	CASSSPGTGNEQYF
TRBD1	TRBV15	TRBJ2-1	NA	TGTGCCACCAGCAGAGCCGTCCCGGGACAGGAGAATGAGCAGTTCTTC	CATSRAVPGQENEQFF
TRBD1	TRBV12-3/TRBV12-4	TRBJ2-7	many	TGTGCCAGCAGTTTACCAGGGGGCTACGAGCAGTACTTC	CASSLPGGYEQYF
NA	TRBV5-1	TRBJ1-5	NA	TGCGCCAGCAGAGTGCGTCGCGGAGGGGGGACCTATAGCAATCAGCCCCAGCATTTT	CASRVRRGGGTYSNQPQHF
TRBD2	TRBV28	TRBJ2-1	few	TGTGCCAGCAGTTTTCCGCGGGCTAGCGGGAGTGATGAGCAGTTCTTC	CASSFPRASGSDEQFF
NA	TRBV4-3	TRBJ1-1	NA	TGCGCCAGCAGCCAAGGGGTTGGCGAGAACACTGAAGCTTTCTTT	CASSQGVGENTEAFF
TRBD2	TRBV12-3/TRBV12-4	TRBJ2-1	many	TGTGCCAGCAGGCCCCCGACTAGCGGGAGGGCCAGGAATGAGCAGTTCTTC	CASRPPTSGRARNEQFF
TRBD2	TRBV29-1	TRBJ2-7	NA	TGCAGCGTTGCGAGGACTAGCATATACGAGCAGTACTTC	CSVARTSIYEQYF
TRBD1	TRBV6-5	TRBJ2-2	few	TGTGCCAGCAGTTACCCTAAACTGCCGGGACAGGGGTACTCCGGGGAGCTGTTTTTT	CASSYPKLPGQGYSGELFF
NA	TRBV9	TRBJ1-1	few	TGTGCCAGCAGCGTAGAAGGGGTGAACACTGAAGCTTTCTTT	CASSVEGVNTEAFF
TRBD1	TRBV27	TRBJ2-2	NA	TGTGCCAGCAGCCTTAACTCCAGGGGGCGAACCGGGGAGCTGTTTTTT	CASSLNSRGRTGELFF